The rows below give T cell receptor beta chains drawn from one sample of a study of ipilimumab plus nivolumab after autologous stem cell transplantation. Profiled with immunoSEQ multiplex PCR; TCRdb holds only in-frame clones, not every one. The sample has about 43,000 clones, roughly 88% seen once. The specimen was PBMCs, collected in a trial of ipilimumab plus nivolumab as post-transplant consolidation. The receptor set was obtained from a male donor with multiple myeloma. Each CDR3 is given with its conserved first and last residue. Each record gives: V gene, clone size, D gene, J gene, CDR3 DNA, CDR3 protein. A D gene is named only where the DNA matches it firmly. Rows may omit the clone size; those that give it use once, few, many or a size class.

>TRBV5-1|.|TRBD2|TRBJ2-4
TGCGCCAGCAGCGCACGGGGGGGTAACATTCAGTACTTC
CASSARGGNIQYF
>TRBV4-1|few|.|TRBJ2-5
TGCGCCAGCAGCCAAGGAAGGACCGGGGGTCAAGAGACCCAGTACTTC
CASSQGRTGGQETQYF
>TRBV19|.|.|TRBJ1-1
TGTGCCAGTATTGGGGCCTCGGGCACTGAAGCTTTCTTT
CASIGASGTEAFF
>TRBV2|.|.|TRBJ1-5
TGTGCCAGCAGTGACCCGGGCAGGCCTGGGAGGATCAGTCAGCCCCAGCATTTT
CASSDPGRPGRISQPQHF
>TRBV30|.|.|TRBJ2-7
TGTGCCTGGAGTGGATCAGGGTACGAGCAGTACTTC
CAWSGSGYEQYF
>TRBV7-6|.|.|TRBJ1-2
TGTGCCAGCAGTCCCCCCGAGGGTCATGGCTACACCTTC
CASSPPEGHGYTF
>TRBV10-2|.|.|TRBJ2-7
TGCGCCAGCGGCGGGCCCTCTTTCGGAGAGCAGTACTTC
CASGGPSFGEQYF
>TRBV7-6|.|.|TRBJ2-7
TGTGCCAGCAGCTCATTAAACGGGGCCTTCTACGAGCAGTACTTC
CASSSLNGAFYEQYF
>TRBV23-1|.|.|TRBJ2-1
TGCGCCAGCAGTCGACCGGATGAGCAGTTCTTC
CASSRPDEQFF
>TRBV30|.|.|TRBJ1-1
TGTGCCTGGAGCTCTCCTCCCGAACAAGCTTTCTTT
CAWSSPPEQAFF